A single sample gave rise to the 16 T cell receptor beta chains below, sequenced in a study of radiotherapy plus CTLA-4 blockade in lung cancer. Some clones are missing from TCRdb's copy, which holds only in-frame ones; the method was immunoSEQ multiplex PCR. The table has 20,000 or so clones, more than 75% seen once. The input for sequencing was peripheral blood, taken from a patient treated with radiotherapy plus ipilimumab. Source of these receptors: a human donor with non-small cell lung cancer whose response to radiotherapy plus ipilimumab could not be evaluated.

The chain employs TRBV28 and TRBJ1-3; D is undetermined. The V end lost 7 bases, the J end lost 4 bases, and 11 bases lay between the germline ends. CDR1 is MDHEN, CDR2 SYDVKM, per germline. This CDR3 region has 13 residues. CDR3 loop: CASTFREGNTIYF. The DNA of the CDR3 is TGTGCCAGCACTTTCCGGGAAGGAAACACCATATATTTT.

The V and J genes are TRBV7-2 and TRBJ2-1, with D perhaps TRBD2 (6 bases). CDR3 length: 16 amino acids. Germline V gene data show CDR1 as SGHTA and CDR2 as FQGNSA. V lost 5 bases and J lost 6, with 20 bases in between. The CDR3 loop is CASSPQGLRVPNEQFF. The CDR3 bases are TGTGCCAGCAGCCCCCAGGGACTGCGGGTGCCCAATGAGCAGTTCTTC.

This rearrangement joins TRBV5-1 to TRBJ2-7; TRBD1 matches at 12 bases. From germline, CDR1 is SGHRS and CDR2 YFSETQ. V trimming: 6 bases; J trimming: 6 bases; junction bases outside the gene matches: 10. This CDR3 region has 15 residues. CDR3 sequence reads: CASTGTGGAPGEQYF. DNA for the CDR3: TGCGCCAGCACCGGGACAGGGGGCGCCCCGGGCGAGCAGTACTTC.

The chain uses TRBV2 and TRBJ1-1; 7 positions agree with TRBD1. Trimming at V came to 6 bases and at J to 0 bases, leaving 7 bases not matched to a gene. The CDR3 loop spans 15 amino acids. Germline assignment: CDR1 SNHLY and CDR2 FYNNEI. This CDR3 reads CASSTRQGVNTEAFF. The DNA of the CDR3 is TGTGCCAGCAGCACCCGACAGGGAGTGAACACTGAAGCTTTCTTT.

The V and J genes are TRBV19 and TRBJ1-2; 7 bases line up with TRBD1. Trimming cost V 1 base and J 7 bases; bases outside gene matches: 15. Germline CDR1 reads LNHDA; CDR2 reads SQIVND (reference sequence). This CDR3 is built from 17 residues. CDR3: CASSIGTGRTLQGGYTF. As DNA, the CDR3 is TGTGCCAGTAGTATAGGGACAGGAAGGACCCTCCAGGGTGGCTACACCTTC. The full variable domain, completed using reference TRBV19 and TRBJ1-2, is DGGITQSPKYLFRKEGQNVTLSCEQNLNHDAMYWYRQDPGQGLRLIYYSQIVNDFQKGDIAEGYSVSREKKESFPLTVTSAQKNPTAFYLCASSIGTGRTLQGGYTFGSGTRLTVV.

This chain uses TRBV7-2 with TRBJ2-1, with D possibly TRBD2 on 6 matching bases. Trimming stripped 5 bases from V and 1 base from J, with 12 bases between. The germline CDR1 and CDR2 sequences are SGHTA and FQGNSA. The CDR3 has 15 residues. CDR3 region: CASSLLGTSYNEQFF. CDR3 sequence (DNA): TGTGCCAGCAGCCTACTCGGGACTTCCTACAATGAGCAGTTCTTC.

The chain has TRBV7-8 and TRBJ2-3; 11 nucleotides match TRBD2. The CDR3 runs 15 residues. V lost 5 bases, J lost 1 base, and 2 bases stayed unmatched. Germline V lookup: CDR1 SGHVS, CDR2 FQNEAQ. In nucleotides, the CDR3 is TGTGCCAGCAGCCGGGGACTAGCGGGCACAGATACGCAGTATTTT. Residues: CASSRGLAGTDTQYF.

This clone was seen only a few times. The CDR3 is CASTSGTSGAYEQYF. The CDR3 DNA reads as TGTGCCAGCACCTCCGGGACTAGCGGTGCCTACGAGCAGTACTTC. This chain connects TRBV6-6 to TRBJ2-7; 11 bases map to TRBD2. The germline V gene encodes CDR1 MNHNY and CDR2 SVGAGI (reference sequence). The CDR3 is 15 residues long. V dropped 7 bases and J dropped 2; count of bases not matched to a gene: 7.

The CDR3 is CASSLATGNYGYTF. The CDR3 nucleotides are TGCGCCAGCAGCTTGGCAACAGGGAACTATGGCTACACCTTC. V gene TRBV5-1 combines with J gene TRBJ1-2; D is possibly TRBD1 (6 bases). Germline V CDR1 and CDR2: SGHRS, YFSETQ. The V gene lost 0 bases and the J gene lost 2 bases, with 8 bases spanning the gap. The CDR3 runs to 14 residues.

The chain couples TRBV5-4 to TRBJ1-3; TRBD1 might be the D (5 bases). V was pared by 4 bases and J by 1 base, with 15 bases between. This CDR3 has 16 residues. CDR1 is SGHNT, CDR2 YYREEE, per germline (reference sequence). The CDR3 DNA reads as TGTGCCAGCAGCGACCCAAGGGGCGCGTCTGGAAACACCATATATTTT. Translated: CASSDPRGASGNTIYF.

CDR3 sequence: CASSTQGSSGDEQYF. CDR3 nucleotides: TGTGCCAGCTCAACACAGGGATCTAGCGGGGACGAGCAGTACTTC. The rearrangement uses TRBV18 and TRBJ2-7; TRBD2 agrees at 9 bases. The CDR3 covers 15 residues. In germline, CDR1 is KGHSH, CDR2 LQKENI. Trimming cost V 5 bases and J 5 bases; bases outside gene matches: 10.

The rearrangement uses TRBV5-1 and TRBJ2-2; 11 bases align to TRBD2. This CDR3 has 15 amino acids. The V and J ends lost 4 bases and 4 bases, in that order; junction bases with no gene match: 3. Germline V CDR1 and CDR2: SGHRS, YFSETQ. CDR3 sequence (DNA): TGCGCCAGCAGCGGCGGACTAGCGGGCACCGGGGAGCTGTTTTTT. Its translation: CASSGGLAGTGELFF.

Only a few counts were recorded for this clone. This chain joins TRBV11-2 and TRBJ1-1, with unresolved D. The V and J ends lost 4 bases and 8 bases respectively, with 14 bases between them. Germline lookup yields CDR1 SGHAT and CDR2 FQNNGV. The CDR3 consists of 13 residues. The CDR3 region is CASSSLRHREAFF. The CDR3, as DNA: TGTGCCAGCAGCTCCCTACGACACAGAGAAGCTTTCTTT.

The count of this clone is one. This chain uses TRBV5-1 with TRBJ1-1; tentative D call: TRBD1 (6 bases). The V end lost 6 bases, the J end lost 1 base, and 13 bases lay between the germline ends. The CDR3 runs 14 residues. Looked up from germline, CDR1 is SGHRS and CDR2 is YFSETQ. The CDR3 DNA sequence: TGCGCCAGCACCCACGGGACAACGAACACTGAAGCTTTCTTT. Translated, it gives CASTHGTTNTEAFF.

The V gene is TRBV9, the J gene TRBJ2-5; TRBD2 matches 9 bases. Germline values: CDR1 SGDLS, CDR2 YYNGEE. The J segment lost 2 bases and the V segment lost 0 bases, leaving 5 bases of the junction unmatched. CDR3 size: 16 residues. The chain's CDR3 is CASSVGAGGGQETQYF. Written as DNA, the CDR3 is TGTGCCAGCAGCGTAGGGGCGGGAGGGGGACAAGAGACCCAGTACTTC.

As DNA, the CDR3 is TGTGCCAGCAGTGAACCAGCGGGAGTGAATGGGGCCAACGTCCTGACTTTC. Residues: CASSEPAGVNGANVLTF. The V gene is TRBV25-1, the J gene TRBJ2-6; 8 bases match TRBD2. Germline V gives CDR1 MGHDK, CDR2 SYGVNS. This CDR3 is 17 amino acids long. The ends lost 2 bases at V and 3 bases at J; junction bases unmatched: 6.